The 31 T cell receptor beta chains reported below all come from one sample, sequenced in a study of blood T cells in healthy people across ages (dated by TCRdb to between 2014 and 2017). Library creation used 5' RACE. The sequencer was an Illumina HiSeq 2500. A second PCR of roughly 6 to 11 cycles was run with a J-beta primer mix and a sample-barcoded 5' primer. TCRdb reprocessed the public reads (quality trimming at Q25 with fastp, clone calling with MiXCR) and kept in-frame beta chains. Duplicate CDR3 protein sequences are folded into a single record with the most common DNA and genes. The sample yields about 1.8 million distinct CDR3 sequences; about 49% were counted once. The ten largest clones take up less than 2.5% of the sample. The specimen was blood. The receptors stem from a woman aged 40 to 50 in good health.

As DNA, the CDR3 is TGCAGTGCCAATGGGGGACAGGGGTTGGTTGATACGCAGTATTTT. Translation: CSANGGQGLVDTQYF. The genes are TRBV20-1 and TRBJ2-3, with 10 positions matching TRBD1. V lost 6 bases to trimming and J lost 6 bases; unmatched junction nucleotides: 12. Germline CDR1 DFQATT, CDR2 SNEGSKA (reference sequence). The CDR3 extends over 15 amino acids.

A few counts support this clonotype. V usage is TRBV7-9 and J usage is TRBJ2-1; perhaps TRBD1 as D (6 bases). V lost 7 bases to trimming and J lost 9 bases, with 19 bases between them. The CDR3 contains 14 residues. Germline values: CDR1 SEHNR, CDR2 FQNEAQ (reference sequence). The CDR3 region has the DNA TGTGCCAGCACCCCAGGGGTAGTCTCCGTTGAGCAGTTCTTC. It yields the protein CASTPGVVSVEQFF.

This clonotype was counted between two and nine times. The chain carries TRBV7-9 and TRBJ2-3, with unresolved D. The CDR3 covers 13 residues. V was pared by 1 base and J by 8 bases, with 10 bases between. From germline, CDR1 is SEHNR and CDR2 FQNEAQ (reference sequence). The CDR3 bases are TGTGCCAGCAGCTTAGTCCTACGTGGTACGCAGTATTTT. Translated, it gives CASSLVLRGTQYF.

As to this clonotype: This may be a read error, as it is one base from a much larger clone. The CDR3 protein is CAGSYSTAGNIQYF. The CDR3 coding sequence is TGTGCCGGCAGTTACTCCACCGCAGGGAACATTCAGTACTTC. The chain uses TRBV6-6 and TRBJ2-4, with D tentatively TRBD1 (5 bases). The germline V gene has CDR1 MNHNY and CDR2 SVGAGI (reference sequence). The CDR3 length is 14 residues.

This clonotype occurred once. The chain is built from TRBV12-3 or TRBV12-4 and TRBJ2-7; D remains unclear. V shed 1 base and J shed 7 bases, with 14 bases lying between them. This CDR3 is 14 amino acids long. As DNA, the CDR3 is TGTGCCAGCAGTTTAGAATCAAGAGGTTGGGAGCAGTACTTC. Protein sequence: CASSLESRGWEQYF.

The chain uses TRBV28 and TRBJ2-1, with D unclear. The CDR3 runs 14 residues. Trimming pared 5 bases from V and 9 bases from J, leaving 17 bases between. Per germline, CDR1 MDHEN and CDR2 SYDVKM. The CDR3 DNA reads TGTGCCAGCAGTCTCTCCCCGGCCCAGGCTGAGCAGTTCTTC. Protein product: CASSLSPAQAEQFF. Looking up the rest from reference TRBV28 and TRBJ2-1 gives the full variable domain: DVKVTQSSRYLVKRTGEKVFLECVQDMDHENMFWYRQDPGLGLRLIYFSYDVKMKEKGDIPEGYSVSREKKERFSLILESASTNQTSMYLCASSLSPAQAEQFFGPGTRLTVL.

The genes are TRBV7-2 and TRBJ2-4; the match to TRBD2 covers 9 bases. The germline CDR1 and CDR2 sequences are SGHTA and FQGNSA. V shed 3 bases and J 0 bases; nucleotides not matched to a gene: 6. The CDR3 covers 17 residues. Here the CDR3 reads CASSLRREGLAKNIQYF. For the CDR3, the DNA is TGTGCCAGCAGCTTGCGGCGGGAGGGGCTAGCCAAAAACATTCAGTACTTC.

Many counts were recorded for this clonotype. V usage is TRBV5-1 and J usage is TRBJ2-5; 8 positions agree with TRBD1. The CDR3 contains 15 residues. CDR1 and CDR2 (germline): SGHRS, YFSETQ. Trimming at V came to 1 base and at J to 5 bases, leaving 7 bases not matched to a gene. The CDR3 bases are TGCGCCAGCAGCTTGAGCGGACAGGGACAGGAGACCCAGTACTTC. It translates to CASSLSGQGQETQYF.

The chain combines TRBV2 with TRBJ1-5; D is possibly TRBD1 (6 bases). Trimming pared 4 bases from V and 6 bases from J, leaving 19 bases between. Germline V gives CDR1 SNHLY, CDR2 FYNNEI. CDR3 size: 16 residues. The CDR3: CASSGPGAGVGQPQHF. The DNA of the CDR3 is TGTGCCAGCAGTGGGCCCGGGGCAGGGGTCGGTCAGCCCCAGCATTTT.

This clonotype was counted between two and nine times. V gene TRBV20-1 combines with J gene TRBJ2-3, with D possibly being TRBD2 (6 bases). Trimming took 4 bases from V and 1 from J, leaving 12 bases between them. The germline gives CDR1 DFQATT, CDR2 SNEGSKA (reference sequence). The CDR3 sequence is 14 residues long. The CDR3 spells CSAMPSGGTDTQYF. As DNA, the CDR3 is TGCAGTGCTATGCCTTCGGGGGGCACAGATACGCAGTATTTT.

The CDR3 region is CASSQARTADGYTF. The CDR3 DNA is TGCGCCAGCAGCCAAGCGCGGACCGCGGATGGCTACACCTTC. The V and J genes are TRBV4-3 and TRBJ1-2; D is unclear. Germline V gene data show CDR1 as LGHNA and CDR2 as YSLEER. The length of the CDR3 is 14 residues. Trimming pared 1 base from V and 6 bases from J, leaving 12 bases between.

The chain is built from TRBV21-1 and TRBJ2-5; the table gives TRBD2 as D, unverified against the DNA. TRBV21-1 is assigned pseudogene status. This CDR3 has 16 residues. This CDR3 reads CASSKPKRGLQETQYF. The CDR3 DNA reads TGTGCCAGCAGCAAACCAAAGCGGGGCTTACAAGAGACCCAGTACTTC.

This clonotype appeared a few times. V gene TRBV20-1 combines with J gene TRBJ2-5, with a possible D match to TRBD2 (5 bases). Looked up from germline, CDR1 is DFQATT and CDR2 is SNEGSKA (reference sequence). CDR3 size: 14 residues. Trimming pared 5 bases from V and 4 bases from J, leaving 17 bases between. The CDR3 bases are TGCAGTGCTCGATCACTAGTCCAAGTAGAGACCCAGTACTTC. Translated, it gives CSARSLVQVETQYF.

This clonotype was observed a few times. The V call is TRBV10-3, the J call TRBJ2-7, with 10 bases fitting TRBD2. The CDR3 runs 14 residues. Looked up from germline, CDR1 is ENHRY and CDR2 is SYGVKD. V lost 6 bases, J lost 3 bases, and 5 bases stayed unmatched. Here the CDR3 DNA reads TGTGCCATCAGCGCCGCTAGCGGGGGCTACGAGCAGTACTTC. Its protein product is CAISAASGGYEQYF.

V is TRBV20-1 and J is TRBJ2-3; weak D call: TRBD1 (6 bases). V shed 6 bases and J shed 2 bases, with 15 bases lying between them. The CDR3 loop spans 14 amino acids. The V gene's germline CDR1 is DFQATT and CDR2 SNEGSKA (reference sequence). CDR3 protein: CSARIQGFTDTQYF. DNA for the CDR3: TGCAGTGCCCGAATACAGGGATTCACAGATACGCAGTATTTT.

This clonotype was counted a few times. The CDR3 is CASSLVMDRYYNEQFF. The CDR3 region has the DNA TGCGCCAGCAGCTTGGTGATGGACAGGTACTACAATGAGCAGTTCTTC. The V and J genes are TRBV5-1 and TRBJ2-1; 7 bases fit TRBD1. This CDR3 comprises 16 residues. Germline V gene data show CDR1 as SGHRS and CDR2 as YFSETQ. Trimming cost V 0 bases and J 3 bases; bases outside gene matches: 6.

The V call is TRBV6-1, the J call TRBJ2-7, with D maybe TRBD1 (6 bases). The CDR3 length is 18 residues. The V end lost 1 base, the J end lost 1 base, and 20 bases lay between the germline ends. The germline V gene has CDR1 MNHNS and CDR2 SASEGT. In DNA form, the CDR3 reads TGTGCCAGCAGTGAAGACTACAACAGGGAAATTGGGTCCTACGAGCAGTACTTC. This sequence encodes CASSEDYNREIGSYEQYF.

The chain employs TRBV5-1 and TRBJ2-3; D is unresolved. The V gene's germline CDR1 is SGHRS and CDR2 YFSETQ. The CDR3 length is 15 residues. The V and J ends lost 3 bases and 0 bases respectively, with 11 bases between them. The CDR3 region is CASSSGRISTDTQYF. The CDR3 region has the DNA TGCGCCAGCAGCTCCGGACGGATTAGCACAGATACGCAGTATTTT.

A few counts support this clonotype. The chain couples TRBV7-9 to TRBJ2-5; D is possibly TRBD1 (6 bases). The CDR3 length is 15 residues. Germline loops: CDR1 SEHNR, CDR2 FQNEAQ (reference sequence). V was clipped by 3 bases and J by 5 bases, with 16 bases between them. The DNA for the CDR3 is TGTGCCAGCAGCTTCAATCCCCGACAGGTCGAGACCCAGTACTTC. Protein: CASSFNPRQVETQYF.

This clonotype was seen a handful of times. The gene calls are TRBV12-3 or TRBV12-4 and TRBJ2-3; the D gene is possibly TRBD2 (6 bases). The CDR3 length is 15 residues. V was shortened by 5 bases and J by 2 bases, with 14 bases between the two germline ends. The CDR3 nucleotides read TGTGCCAGCAGTCGGAATCGACTAGTCACAGATACGCAGTATTTT. This translates into CASSRNRLVTDTQYF.

The DNA for the CDR3 is TGTGCCAGCAGCCCTGAAGAGGGCTATGGCTACACCTTC. As protein: CASSPEEGYGYTF. The chain joins TRBV7-9 to TRBJ1-2; D remains unclear. The ends were cut back, 5 bases at V and 4 bases at J, with 11 bases in the middle. Looked up from germline, CDR1 is SEHNR and CDR2 is FQNEAQ (reference sequence). There are 13 residues in the CDR3.

This chain joins TRBV6-2 or TRBV6-3 and TRBJ1-5; D not resolved. This CDR3 has 13 amino acids. With 3 bases removed from V and 7 bases from J, the gap between germline ends came to 10 bases. Per the germline V gene, CDR1 is MNHEY and CDR2 is SVGEGT. CDR3 loop: CASSYLRMQPQHF. As DNA, the CDR3 is TGTGCCAGCAGTTATCTCAGGATGCAGCCCCAGCATTTT.

This clonotype was counted between two and nine times. Here the CDR3 DNA reads TGTGCCAGCAGCCTGACAGGGGCCTCTGGGGCCAACGTCCTGACTTTC. Its translation: CASSLTGASGANVLTF. The rearrangement uses TRBV7-3 and TRBJ2-6, with TRBD1 matching over 8 bases. The CDR3 is made up of 16 amino acids. CDR1 SGHTA and CDR2 FQGTGA come from the germline V gene. Trimming took 5 bases from V and 0 from J; bases not matched to a gene: 3.

This clonotype was seen a few times. The chain has TRBV6-2 or TRBV6-3 and TRBJ1-2, with no clear D. The CDR3 spans 15 residues. The ends were cut back, 3 bases at V and 0 bases at J, with 11 bases in the middle. Per the germline V gene, CDR1 is MNHEY and CDR2 is SVGEGT. The CDR3 region is CASSYPTAANYGYTF. The CDR3 nucleotides read TGTGCCAGCAGTTATCCCACTGCAGCTAACTATGGCTACACCTTC.

The V and J genes are TRBV4-1 and TRBJ1-2; no clear D gene. Germline lookup yields CDR1 MGHRA and CDR2 YSYEKL. The CDR3 runs to 13 residues. The germline V and J ends were trimmed by 1 base and 8 bases, with 11 bases remaining between them. The CDR3 sequence is CASSQGVSGGYTF. CDR3 coding DNA: TGCGCCAGCAGCCAAGGAGTCTCGGGGGGCTACACCTTC.

The chain uses TRBV7-9 and TRBJ1-1; D gene ambiguous. The CDR3 runs 14 residues. With 4 bases removed from V and 3 bases from J, the gap between germline ends came to 12 bases. CDR1 and CDR2 from the germline V gene are SEHNR and FQNEAQ (reference sequence). The CDR3 is CASSSLVGHTEAFF. As DNA, the CDR3 is TGTGCCAGCAGCTCCCTGGTCGGGCACACTGAAGCTTTCTTT.

The V and J genes are TRBV6-2 or TRBV6-3 and TRBJ1-5; D ambiguous. The CDR3 is 14 amino acids. Per the germline V gene, CDR1 is MNHEY and CDR2 is SVGEGT. V lost 5 bases, J lost 0 bases, and 8 bases lay in between. The CDR3 region has the DNA TGTGCCAGCAGTAAAGGGTTTAGCAATCAGCCCCAGCATTTT. It translates to CASSKGFSNQPQHF.

The J gene is TRBJ2-2, the V gene TRBV7-9; 8 bases line up with TRBD1. The V gene end was trimmed by 1 base and the J gene end by 5 bases; junction bases not matched to a gene: 12. In germline, CDR1 is SEHNR, CDR2 FQNEAQ (reference sequence). This CDR3 is built from 18 residues. Written as DNA, the CDR3 is TGTGCCAGCAGCTTAGGTTTGCGGCGGCGGGACAGGACCGGGGAGCTGTTTTTT. Amino acid sequence: CASSLGLRRRDRTGELFF.

The chain links TRBV10-3 to TRBJ1-4; D is perhaps TRBD1 (5 bases). From germline, CDR1 is ENHRY and CDR2 SYGVKD. With 5 bases removed from V and 7 bases from J, the gap between germline ends came to 17 bases. CDR3 length equals 15 residues. DNA of the CDR3: TGTGCCATCAGTCCCTTCGGAGGGGAAAGTGAAAAACTGTTTTTT. The encoded protein is CAISPFGGESEKLFF.

Concerning this clonotype: One end of the junction varies from germline; a read error may be responsible. V is TRBV12-3 or TRBV12-4 and J is TRBJ1-2; D possibly corresponds to TRBD1 (5 bases). This CDR3 has 14 residues. CDR3 nucleotides: TGTGCCAGCAGCGAGCCGGGCAGGGTAAATGGCTATACCTTC. It specifies CASSEPGRVNGYTF.

The chain carries TRBV4-3 and TRBJ2-6, with 7 nucleotides matching TRBD1. The germline V gene has CDR1 LGHNA and CDR2 YSLEER. The J segment lost 2 bases and the V segment lost 2 bases, leaving 3 bases of the junction unmatched. The CDR3 has 16 residues. CDR3 region: CASSQQGTAGANVLTF. The CDR3 DNA follows: TGCGCCAGCAGCCAACAAGGGACAGCTGGGGCCAACGTCCTGACTTTC.